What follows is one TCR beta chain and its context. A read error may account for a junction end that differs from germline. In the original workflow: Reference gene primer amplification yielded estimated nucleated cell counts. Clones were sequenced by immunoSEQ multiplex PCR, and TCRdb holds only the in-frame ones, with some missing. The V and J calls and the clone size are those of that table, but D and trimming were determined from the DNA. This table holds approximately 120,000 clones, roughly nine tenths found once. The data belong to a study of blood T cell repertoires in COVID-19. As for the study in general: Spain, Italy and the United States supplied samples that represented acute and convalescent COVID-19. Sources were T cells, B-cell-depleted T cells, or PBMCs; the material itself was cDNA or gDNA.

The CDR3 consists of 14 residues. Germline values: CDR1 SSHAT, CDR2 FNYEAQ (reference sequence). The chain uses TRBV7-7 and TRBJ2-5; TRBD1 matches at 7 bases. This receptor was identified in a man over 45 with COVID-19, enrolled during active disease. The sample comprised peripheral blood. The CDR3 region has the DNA TGTGCTAGCAGCTTAGTAGGGGGCAGAGAGACCCAGTACTTC. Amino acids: CASSLVGGRETQYF.